This T cell receptor beta chain was profiled in a study of cytomegalovirus exposure and HLA in healthy donors (dated by TCRdb to about 2017). General notes on the study: In an earlier analysis of 450 to 750 of the donors, 250 to 300 Gb of sequence data and 100 million or so unique TCR beta sequences from approximately 180 million T cells were reported. Around 330 gigabases of sequencing data and around 80 million unique TCR sequences made up an early release that covered 500 to 650 HLA-typed donors. Of the 398 genotyped donors, approximately 81% were placed in the genetic ancestry cluster associated with self-reported Caucasian donors. The study aimed to test whether signatures of past pathogen exposure could be identified by cataloging public T cell receptors. The study used immunosequencing to profile the T cell repertoires of approximately 630 subjects and linked those repertoires to cytomegalovirus serostatus. Along with the approximately 700-subject first cohort, a separate validation cohort of roughly 110 different subjects was used. To predict cytomegalovirus infection status, the study brought together high-throughput TCR immunosequencing, statistical association of individual TCRs with disease status, and machine learning. A later analysis re-examined previously published TCR beta repertoires from 500 to 700 donors and added high-resolution HLA genotyping to investigate patterns of TCR occurrence. The later analysis used no new phenotypic data to find candidate immune exposures, relying instead on TCR beta sequences and their occurrence across donors. An earlier analysis of 587 of the donors used high-throughput TCR beta sequencing to judge whether each TCR beta V gene segment behaved as functional or pseudogenic. Alongside the repertoire data, information on donor age, sex, ethnicity and CMV serostatus was compiled. A later genetic analysis used genome-wide SNP genotypes for about 55% of the 666 donors, treating that subset as a discovery cohort. All discovery cohort repertoires had been generated on a single sequencing platform. Both class I and class II loci were covered by HLA typing, at four-digit resolution. The number of donors typed differed by locus, with about 629-640 for A, B, C, DRB1 and DQB1, around 500 for DQA1, over 600 for DPA1, and some 440 for DPB1. Roughly five DR-DQ haplotypes were treated as single units for association and clustering because of strong linkage in the cohort. Across about 380 genotyped donors of the cohort, an average of roughly 200,000 unique TCR beta nucleotide sequences per donor were sequenced, and about a sixth of those sequences were non-productive.

V sheds 0 bases and J sheds 2 bases, leaving 19 bases between their ends. CDR1 SGDLS and CDR2 YYNGEE were looked up in the germline V gene. Including cysteine and phenylalanine, the CDR3 has 18 amino acids. The sequence is cut down to CDR3 DNA, 54 bases in frame from base 1. The cohort comprised more than 550 healthy bone marrow donors. At the time of sampling, all cohort members were nominally healthy, though unrecorded immune exposures were likely present. The donor tested CMV seropositive and was one of the 289 seropositive cohort members. A peripheral blood sample was provided by each donor, and peripheral blood mononuclear cells were used for TCR beta sequencing. The Qiagen DNeasy Blood Extraction Kit was used to extract genomic DNA from the blood cell samples. The method was the immunoSEQ multiplex PCR assay. The multiplex PCR relied on a mix of 60 forward primers for TCR Vbeta segments and 13 reverse primers for TCR Jbeta segments. A multiplex PCR assay on genomic DNA amplified the CDR3 region of rearranged TCR beta genes. Amplified TCR beta libraries were sequenced as 87-base-pair reads on the Illumina HiSeq System. On the study's bioinformatics: A later analysis tallied 75 million to 95 million unique TCR beta chains across the 666 repertoires, and around 12 million of those chains were shared by two or more donors. A nearest-neighbor algorithm error-corrected the raw reads and collapsed the reads into unique sequences, merging closely related sequences to remove PCR and sequencing errors. Alignment of CDR3 sequences to IMGT reference sequences was used to assign V, D and J gene segments. Each retained sequence needed at least a six-nucleotide match to both a V gene segment and a J gene segment. Rearrangements were classified as productive when the CDR3 lacked stop codons and remained in frame with V and J, and all other rearrangements were classified as non-productive. CDR3 was defined by IMGT convention, running from the second conserved V-encoded cysteine to the conserved J-encoded phenylalanine. The earlier analysis of a few hundred of the donors excluded sequences that lacked an unambiguous match to a single V gene segment. In an earlier analysis of around 590 of the donors, a V segment was called functional when productive rearrangements were above 56.7%, and segregating when the standard deviation between donors exceeded 5%. A statistical classification framework was developed to diagnose cytomegalovirus status using the catalog of TCR beta chain sequences. V and J gene assignment, in a later analysis, came from comparing TCR nucleotide sequences with IMGT/GENE-DB human TR gene sequences. A later analysis assigned CDR3 sequences and most-parsimonious VDJ recombination scenarios with the TCRdist pipeline. In a later analysis, each TCR beta chain was defined by its CDR3 amino acid sequence together with its V-gene family, and reads without a unique V-gene family were excluded. To address suspected cross-contamination and a sequencing artifact, a later analysis removed around 600 highly shared, low-generation-probability nucleotide sequences. In a later analysis, a clonal expansion index for each public chain was calculated from normalized within-repertoire ranks of inferred template counts. Generation probabilities in a later analysis came from a VDJ recombination model fitted to out-of-frame rearrangements, and those results were checked against IGoR. In a later analysis, hypergeometric tests were used to score TCR-TCR, TCR-HLA and TCR-CMV co-occurrence, with a repertoire-size bias correction applied to TCR pairs. False discovery rates were estimated in a later analysis by permuting HLA or CMV assignments 20 times. In a later analysis, co-occurring TCRs were grouped with DBSCAN, and TCRdist sequence similarity was added when clustering was performed within HLA-allele-positive subsets. Co-occurrence clustering excluded repertoires with fewer than 30,000 or more than 120,000 public chains, plus five with anomalous nucleotide sharing. Held by TCRdb, this immuneACCESS table contains in-frame sequences only and omits some clones. Under half of the omission traces to an unresolved V gene where checked; the cause of the rest is unknown. The DNA gave D and trimming, while V, J and clone size come from that table. The sample table lists 150,000 to 200,000 clones, about 80% of them with a count of one. Approximately 10% of the sample is held by the ten biggest clonotypes.

Concerning this clone: Its specific antigen is unknown. No base-level quality is on record; no much larger clone is a single base apart.

Overall results and qualifications from the work: A group of highly shared sequence variants was considered likely to be a technical artifact of the sequencing pipeline. The 87-base-pair reads could not distinguish some IMGT-functional V segments, including TRBV6-2 and TRBV6-3, so those segments were excluded. According to the authors, the approach could potentially be generalized to other disease states and immunological phenotypes. Strong co-occurrence of HLA alleles, especially DR and DQ, made assigning TCR associations to individual alleles difficult. In a later analysis, HLA-associated TCR beta chains showed more clonal expansion and lower generation probabilities than non-associated chains that were equally common. Because counts were too low, under 20 rarely observed V segments, including chromosome 9 orphons, were left out of the earlier analysis of some 600 of the donors. CMV serostatus was the only immune exposure information available for the cohort. A later analysis reported that several top co-occurrence clusters appeared linked to parvovirus B19, influenza, CMV and Epstein-Barr virus. Roughly uniform sequencing depth across donors was assumed in presence/absence analyses, although this assumption may not hold. A later genetic analysis reported fewer N-insertions in productive TCRs among donors in an Asian-associated ancestry cluster than the roughly 700-donor mean. Cytomegalovirus status was reported to be diagnosed by the classifier with high specificity and sensitivity in both the original and validation cohorts. In this cohort, only TCR beta chains were sequenced, and detectable features were limited by the absence of alpha or paired-chain data. The study listed 164 TCR beta chains as associated with cytomegalovirus. A further reported finding was that TCR beta sequences accurately predicted the HLA-A and HLA-B alleles for most subjects in the first cohort. Correlated functional status among segregating V segments might be attributable to linkage disequilibrium, but an unknown experimental factor could not be ruled out. In vitro tests confirmed that a few of the cytomegalovirus-associated TCR beta chains recognize cytomegalovirus antigens. An association between a missense DCLRE1C variant and V-gene and J-gene trimming of TCR beta chains was found in a later genetic analysis and replicated in an independent cohort. Because HLA typing was missing for some donors at each locus, association tests included only the typed subset. Broadly in line with IMGT annotations, most TCR beta V segments showed up in productive rearrangements about 90% or about 30% of the time in an earlier analysis of several hundred of the donors. In a later analysis, around 17,000 TCR beta sequences were associated with specific HLA alleles at a false discovery rate of 0.05. While some public TCRs were present in many individuals, most TCR sequences turned up only very rarely across donors. Most CMV-associated TCR beta chains appeared to be HLA-restricted in a later analysis, and the HLA associations seemed to be driven largely by CMV exposure. In a later analysis, TCR association rates were found to vary across HLA loci, with the most associated TCRs seen for DRB1 alleles and the fewest for HLA-C alleles.

The sequence is built from TRBV9 and TRBJ2-3; 7 matching bases give a weak D call of TRBD2. This clonotype was obtained from a young man in good health and CMV-seropositive. The sequencing sample was made of PBMCs. The DNA is TGTGCCAGCAGCGTAGGGGATTTAGTGGGGGGGCCCACAGATACGCAGTATTTT. Its coded protein is CASSVGDLVGGPTDTQYF.